These 12 T cell receptor beta chains were sequenced from one sample in a study of cytomegalovirus exposure and HLA in healthy donors. PCR involved 60 Vbeta and 13 Jbeta primers. Generated by immunoSEQ multiplex PCR, the TCRdb table keeps only in-frame clones and is missing some. The sample has roughly 110,000 clones; approximately 70% are singletons. What was sequenced was PBMCs. These receptors were collected from a boy under 18 in good health and CMV-seronegative.

The chain employs TRBV4-2 and TRBJ2-1, with 15 bases matching TRBD2. Trimming took 4 bases from V and 6 from J; bases not matched to a gene: 4. The CDR3 totals 16 residues. Germline V gene sequence: CDR1 LGHNA, CDR2 YNFKEQ. As DNA, the CDR3 is TGTGCCAGCAGCCGGGAGGGACTAGCGGGAGGCAATGAGCAGTTCTTC. It translates to CASSREGLAGGNEQFF.

The rearrangement uses TRBV6-5 and TRBJ2-5; weak D call: TRBD2 (5 bases). The CDR3 contains 13 residues. Trimming removed 8 bases from V and 2 bases from J, with 12 bases in between. CDR1 and CDR2 (germline): MNHEY, SVGAGI. The CDR3 sequence is CASGTGKQETQYF. The CDR3 region has the DNA TGTGCCAGCGGCACCGGGAAACAAGAGACCCAGTACTTC.

The J gene is TRBJ2-7, the V gene TRBV10-3; 8 nucleotides agree with TRBD1. The V gene end was trimmed by 6 bases and the J gene end by 2 bases; junction bases not matched to a gene: 9. Germline lookup yields CDR1 ENHRY and CDR2 SYGVKD. CDR3 size: 15 residues. CDR3 protein: CAIRTNDRGPYEQYF. The CDR3 DNA reads TGTGCCATCAGAACCAATGACAGGGGCCCCTACGAGCAGTACTTC.

The chain uses TRBV4-2 and TRBJ1-4; possibly TRBD1 for D (6 bases). Germline V gene lookup returns CDR1 LGHNA and CDR2 YNFKEQ. The CDR3 sequence is 17 residues long. The germline V and J ends were trimmed by 2 bases and 3 bases, with 16 bases remaining between them. The CDR3: CASSQPRPGQSNEKLFF. As DNA, the CDR3 is TGTGCCAGCAGCCAACCTCGACCCGGACAGTCTAATGAAAAACTGTTTTTT.

This clone was counted only a few times. The chain couples TRBV9 to TRBJ2-1, with D perhaps matching TRBD2 (6 bases). V was clipped by 4 bases and J by 2 bases, with 16 bases between them. The CDR3 sequence is 16 residues long. Germline V CDR1 and CDR2: SGDLS, YYNGEE. The CDR3 here is CASSSHSGPAYNEQFF. CDR3 bases: TGTGCCAGCAGCAGCCATAGCGGTCCCGCCTACAATGAGCAGTTCTTC.

This clone appeared a few times. Other DNA variants within this sample encode the same CDR3. This chain links TRBV6-5 with TRBJ1-6, with TRBD1 matching over 7 bases. This CDR3 is 16 amino acids long. Germline V gene sequence: CDR1 MNHEY, CDR2 SVGAGI. The ends lost 2 bases at V and 9 bases at J; junction bases unmatched: 10. The CDR3 sequence is CASSYDRTGLSSPLHF. CDR3 coding DNA: TGTGCCAGCAGTTACGATAGGACAGGTCTAAGTTCACCCCTCCACTTT.

The rearrangement uses TRBV15 and TRBJ2-1; 10 positions agree with TRBD2. Germline CDR1 and CDR2: LNHNV and YYDKDF (reference sequence). The CDR3 is made up of 16 amino acids. V was pared by 1 base and J by 7 bases, with 7 bases of the junction left unmatched. The CDR3 DNA reads TGTGCCACCAGCAGAGTGCGGACTAGCGGAGCGAATGAGCAGTTCTTC. Its translation is CATSRVRTSGANEQFF. The variable domain in full, with the rest retrieved from reference TRBV15 and TRBJ2-1, is DAMVIQNPRYQVTQFGKPVTLSCSQTLNHNVMYWYQQKSSQAPKLLFHYYDKDFNNEADTPDNFQSRRPNTSFCFLDIRSPGLGDTAMYLCATSRVRTSGANEQFFGPGTRLTVL.

This rearrangement joins TRBV7-3 to TRBJ2-3; D may be TRBD1 (5 bases). V gave up 2 bases and J gave up 2 bases, with 14 bases separating them. Germline assignment: CDR1 SGHTA and CDR2 FQGTGA. The CDR3 sequence is 16 residues long. CDR3 nucleotide sequence: TGTGCCAGCAGCTTAGGGGCTTATCCCCTCACAGATACGCAGTATTTT. Translated: CASSLGAYPLTDTQYF.

In its sample, this clone was seen a few times. The chain has TRBV5-1 and TRBJ2-1, with TRBD2 matching over 11 bases. Germline CDR1 is SGHRS and CDR2 is YFSETQ. V gave up 4 bases and J gave up 8 bases; unmatched junction bases: 8. The length of the CDR3 is 15 residues. CDR3 nucleotide sequence: TGCGCCAGCAGCAATCTAGCGGGAGGCAATTATGAGCAGTTCTTC. Translation gives CASSNLAGGNYEQFF.

The chain joins TRBV12-5 to TRBJ1-4; TRBD1 agrees at 7 bases. CDR3 size: 14 residues. Germline values: CDR1 LGHNT, CDR2 FRNRAP. The V and J ends lost 3 bases and 13 bases, in that order; junction bases with no gene match: 11. The CDR3 is CASGFSGGNCGLFF. CDR3 sequence (DNA): TGTGCTAGTGGTTTTTCAGGGGGGAATTGTGGACTGTTTTTT.

V gene TRBV4-3 combines with J gene TRBJ2-7; 7 bases map to TRBD1. The V segment lost 2 bases and the J segment 0 bases; nucleotides outside the gene matches: 4. The germline gives CDR1 LGHNA, CDR2 YSLEER. The length of the CDR3 is 15 residues. CDR3 loop: CASSQLQGSSYEQYF. The DNA for the CDR3 is TGCGCCAGCAGCCAACTACAGGGGAGCTCCTACGAGCAGTACTTC.

On this clone itself: The same CDR3 also results from other DNA sequences found in this sample. As DNA, the CDR3 is TGCGCCAGCAGCCAAGACAGGGGGCTGGGGCAGCCCCAGCATTTT. It specifies CASSQDRGLGQPQHF. The rearrangement joins TRBV4-1 to TRBJ1-5, with 8 bases lining up with TRBD1. This CDR3 region has 15 residues. Looked up from germline, CDR1 is MGHRA and CDR2 is YSYEKL. V was clipped by 0 bases and J by 7 bases; unmatched bases: 5.